A single sample gave rise to the 27 T cell receptor beta chains below, sequenced in a study of blood T cell repertoires in COVID-19 (dated by TCRdb to 2019 to 2021). Library prep was done by the immunoSEQ multiplex PCR assay. Here the immuneACCESS table is served through TCRdb, limited to in-frame sequences with V and J called. Missing clones are a known gap in these copies; in checked studies unresolved V genes cover under half, and the rest lacks a known reason. The sample table holds 450,000 to 500,000 clones, of which 80% to 90% were seen once. Roughly 3.2% of the sample goes to the ten largest clones. The sample was peripheral blood. These receptor sequences come from a human donor in a cohort sampled during active COVID-19.

J is TRBJ2-3 and V is TRBV5-1; 11 bases align to TRBD1. The CDR3 covers 15 residues. Germline V gene sequence: CDR1 SGHRS, CDR2 YFSETQ. Unmatched junction bases numbered 6, after V lost 4 bases and J lost 5 bases. The chain's CDR3 is CASSGGQGAQDTQYF. DNA of the CDR3: TGCGCCAGCAGCGGAGGACAGGGGGCACAAGATACGCAGTATTTT.

The rearrangement uses TRBV19 and TRBJ2-7; no reliable D call. Trimming left V 2 bases short and J 2 bases short, with 13 bases between. Germline V gene lookup returns CDR1 LNHDA and CDR2 SQIVND (reference sequence). The CDR3 contains 15 residues. The CDR3 reads CASSISATSTYEQYF. CDR3 bases: TGTGCCAGTAGTATATCGGCGACTTCTACCTACGAGCAGTACTTC. Combining the CDR3 with reference TRBV19 and TRBJ2-7 gives the whole variable domain DGGITQSPKYLFRKEGQNVTLSCEQNLNHDAMYWYRQDPGQGLRLIYYSQIVNDFQKGDIAEGYSVSREKKESFPLTVTSAQKNPTAFYLCASSISATSTYEQYFGPGTRLTVT.

The chain combines TRBV7-9 with TRBJ1-1; TRBD1 matches 9 bases. CDR1 SEHNR and CDR2 FQNEAQ come from the germline V gene (reference sequence). There are 13 residues in the CDR3. Unmatched junction bases numbered 9, after V lost 9 bases and J lost 7 bases. For the CDR3, the DNA is TGTGCCAGTATCCGGGACAGGGATGTTGAAGCTTTCTTT. This gives the protein CASIRDRDVEAFF.

V gene TRBV10-3 combines with J gene TRBJ1-6, with D hard to call. The CDR3 has 15 residues. Germline values: CDR1 ENHRY, CDR2 SYGVKD. V shed 0 bases and J shed 7 bases, with 10 bases lying between them. DNA for the CDR3: TGTGCCATCAGTGAGTCGCGTGGAGGGAATTCACCCCTCCACTTT. Amino acid sequence: CAISESRGGNSPLHF.

The V call is TRBV10-3, the J call TRBJ2-3, with D hard to call. Germline loops: CDR1 ENHRY, CDR2 SYGVKD. The V end lost 6 bases, the J end lost 1 base, and 14 bases lay between the germline ends. The CDR3 totals 15 residues. CDR3 sequence: CAISLTALGTDTQYF. CDR3 sequence (DNA): TGTGCCATCAGCCTGACTGCGCTGGGCACAGATACGCAGTATTTT.

The gene calls are TRBV24-1 and TRBJ2-3; D is perhaps TRBD2 (6 bases). The CDR3 loop spans 20 amino acids. The ends were cut back, 2 bases at V and 3 bases at J, with 26 bases in the middle. The germline V gene encodes CDR1 KGHDR and CDR2 SFDVKD. CDR3 bases: TGTGCCACCAGTGATTCCACCAGTAGCGGCGGCGGTTCGGGGACAGATACGCAGTATTTT. Protein: CATSDSTSSGGGSGTDTQYF.

A few counts support this clone. This chain connects TRBV30 to TRBJ1-5; no reliable D call. From germline, CDR1 is GTSNPN and CDR2 SVGIG (reference sequence). The CDR3 has 13 residues. Trimming removed 5 bases at V and 2 bases at J, with 10 bases between. The CDR3 loop is CAWAYGGNQPQHF. DNA for the CDR3: TGTGCCTGGGCCTACGGGGGCAATCAGCCCCAGCATTTT.

The chain has TRBV5-1 and TRBJ2-5; maybe TRBD1 (5 bases). The CDR3 length is 16 residues. From germline, CDR1 is SGHRS and CDR2 YFSETQ. Deletions cut 4 bases from V and 4 bases from J, with 20 bases between. The CDR3 sequence: CASSVVSRESRETQYF. In DNA form, the CDR3 reads TGCGCCAGCAGCGTGGTATCCAGGGAATCTCGAGAGACCCAGTACTTC.

This chain uses TRBV18 with TRBJ1-5, with D unclear. This CDR3 region has 15 residues. V was clipped by 4 bases and J by 1 base, with 11 bases between them. CDR1 and CDR2 from the germline V gene are KGHSH and LQKENI. DNA for the CDR3: TGTGCCAGCTCACGGAAGACTGACAGCAATCAGCCCCAGCATTTT. Encoded protein: CASSRKTDSNQPQHF.

The V and J genes are TRBV9 and TRBJ1-1; D perhaps matches TRBD1 (6 bases). Germline CDR1 SGDLS, CDR2 YYNGEE. V was clipped by 4 bases and J by 1 base, with 8 bases between them. This CDR3 has 13 residues. CDR3 protein: CASSRQENTEAFF. The CDR3 DNA reads as TGTGCCAGCAGCCGACAGGAGAACACTGAAGCTTTCTTT.

The chain carries TRBV10-1 and TRBJ2-5; 8 bases agree with TRBD1. Germline lookup yields CDR1 WNHNN and CDR2 SYGVQD (reference sequence). Trimming removed 4 bases from V and 2 bases from J; junction bases left unmatched: 6. The CDR3 length is 15 residues. The CDR3 coding sequence is TGCGCCAGCAGTGTTGGGACAGGCCCGCAAGAGACCCAGTACTTC. It translates to CASSVGTGPQETQYF.

This chain joins TRBV6-5 and TRBJ1-2, with 8 positions matching TRBD1. The CDR3 length is 14 residues. Germline V gives CDR1 MNHEY, CDR2 SVGAGI. Trimming took 8 bases from V and 2 from J; bases not matched to a gene: 7. CDR3: CASAGTGRNYGYTF. Here the CDR3 DNA reads TGTGCCAGCGCAGGGACAGGCCGAAACTATGGCTACACCTTC.

This sequence joins TRBV7-9 and TRBJ2-1, with 8 bases aligning to TRBD2. Germline values: CDR1 SEHNR, CDR2 FQNEAQ (reference sequence). The CDR3 is made up of 13 amino acids. V trimming: 8 bases; J trimming: 1 base; junction bases outside the gene matches: 1. The CDR3: CASRGGSYNEQFF. As DNA, the CDR3 is TGTGCCAGCCGCGGGGGGTCCTACAATGAGCAGTTCTTC.

The chain uses TRBV7-3 and TRBJ2-1, with 9 bases fitting TRBD2. Germline assignment: CDR1 SGHTA and CDR2 FQGTGA. V dropped 6 bases and J dropped 3; count of bases not matched to a gene: 6. This CDR3 has 15 residues. CDR3 sequence reads: CASRPQREVYNEQFF. DNA for the CDR3: TGTGCCAGCAGGCCACAGCGGGAGGTCTACAATGAGCAGTTCTTC. Looking up the rest from reference TRBV7-3 and TRBJ2-1 gives the full variable domain: GAGVSQTPSNKVTEKGKYVELRCDPISGHTALYWYRQSLGQGPEFLIYFQGTGAADDSGLPNDRFFAVRPEGSVSTLKIQRTERGDSAVYLCASRPQREVYNEQFFGPGTRLTVL.

V usage is TRBV27 and J usage is TRBJ2-5, with 12 bases matching TRBD2. After removal of 8 bases from V and 4 bases from J, the junction contained 11 bases not matched to a gene. In germline, CDR1 is MNHEY, CDR2 SMNVEV (reference sequence). The CDR3 has 16 amino acids. CDR3 sequence: CASGKLAGGPVETQYF. CDR3 bases: TGTGCCAGCGGCAAGCTAGCGGGAGGGCCGGTAGAGACCCAGTACTTC.

The rearrangement uses TRBV3-1 (or the pseudogene TRBV3-2) and TRBJ2-2, with 10 bases fitting TRBD1. The CDR3 extends over 21 amino acids. V shed 4 bases, J shed 6 bases, and the junction held 23 bases outside the gene matches. The V gene's germline CDR1 is LGHDT and CDR2 YNNKEL (reference sequence). The CDR3 coding sequence is TGTGCCAGCAGCCCCCGAAGACAGGGGGCTAAGGTGGGAGGGCCCCCCGGGGAGCTGTTTTTT. This encodes CASSPRRQGAKVGGPPGELFF.

This chain uses TRBV7-2 with TRBJ2-1; no definite D call. V was cut by 1 base and J by 0 bases, with 7 bases left in between. This CDR3 region has 15 residues. Germline-derived CDR1 and CDR2 are SGHTA and FQGNSA. The CDR3, as DNA: TGTGCCAGCAGCTTAGTGGGCGACTCCTACAATGAGCAGTTCTTC. This gives the protein CASSLVGDSYNEQFF.

This chain connects TRBV27 to TRBJ2-1, with a tentative D call TRBD1 (5 bases). Looked up from germline, CDR1 is MNHEY and CDR2 is SMNVEV (reference sequence). The ends were cut back, 7 bases at V and 3 bases at J, with 19 bases in the middle. The CDR3 is made up of 16 amino acids. The CDR3 protein is CASTLLGSGHYNEQFF. The CDR3 nucleotides read TGTGCCAGCACCCTCCTTGGGTCAGGGCACTACAATGAGCAGTTCTTC.

The chain combines TRBV28 with TRBJ1-1; no definite D call. Trimming left V 8 bases short and J 4 bases short, with 17 bases between. The CDR3 runs to 14 residues. CDR1 and CDR2 (germline): MDHEN, SYDVKM. As DNA, the CDR3 is TGTGCCAGCCGACTTAGCGTCTTCGGCACTGAAGCTTTCTTT. It is translated as CASRLSVFGTEAFF.

The CDR3 reads CASSLVSGYSGNTIYF. Written as DNA, the CDR3 is TGTGCCAGCAGCTTGGTATCCGGGTACTCTGGAAACACCATATATTTT. The chain recombines TRBV5-6 with TRBJ1-3; the D is unclear. The CDR3 contains 16 residues. V was shortened by 0 bases and J by 0 bases, with 10 bases between the two germline ends. Germline V gene sequence: CDR1 SGHDT, CDR2 YYEEEE.

Concerning this clone itself: One end of the junction varies from germline; a read error may be responsible. The rearrangement links TRBV5-4 to TRBJ2-5; no reliable D call. Germline V gene sequence: CDR1 SGHNT, CDR2 YYREEE (reference sequence). This CDR3 has 12 residues. The DNA for the CDR3 is TGTGCCAGCAGCTCCTCCTCATCTGAGGTTGACTTC. Protein sequence: CASSSSSSEVDF.

This chain joins TRBV18 and TRBJ2-7; D is perhaps TRBD2 (6 bases). Per the germline V gene, CDR1 is KGHSH and CDR2 is LQKENI. V lost 0 bases and J 4 bases, leaving 13 bases between the germline ends. The CDR3 runs 15 residues. Here the CDR3 DNA reads TGTGCCAGCTCACCACCGGTGGCGGGACCTTACGAGCAGTACTTC. It translates to CASSPPVAGPYEQYF.

V and J are TRBV30 and TRBJ1-6; 7 bases align to TRBD1. Germline V gene lookup returns CDR1 GTSNPN and CDR2 SVGIG (reference sequence). Trimming cost V 2 bases and J 10 bases; bases outside gene matches: 14. CDR3 length: 16 amino acids. The chain's CDR3 is CAWSTSQGIGGSPLHF. CDR3 bases: TGTGCCTGGAGTACCTCACAGGGGATCGGAGGCTCACCCCTCCACTTT.

This chain connects TRBV24-1 to TRBJ1-2, with 7 nucleotides matching TRBD1. The V gene's germline CDR1 is KGHDR and CDR2 SFDVKD. V trimming: 4 bases; J trimming: 5 bases; junction bases outside the gene matches: 6. The CDR3 totals 14 residues. DNA of the CDR3: TGTGCCACCAGTGAACGTGGGACAGTGTATGGCTACACCTTC. Protein sequence: CATSERGTVYGYTF.

This chain links TRBV12-3 or TRBV12-4 with TRBJ1-2, with D hard to call. CDR3 size: 13 residues. Deletions cut 4 bases from V and 0 bases from J, with 6 bases between. CDR3 DNA: TGTGCCAGCAGTTGGGCAGCTAACTATGGCTACACCTTC. Its translation: CASSWAANYGYTF.

The chain joins TRBV28 to TRBJ2-7, with 11 bases identical to TRBD2. Per the germline V gene, CDR1 is MDHEN and CDR2 is SYDVKM. V dropped 4 bases and J dropped 5; count of bases not matched to a gene: 10. The CDR3 spans 16 residues. This CDR3 reads CASSSHSGRAINEQYF. The DNA for the CDR3 is TGTGCCAGCAGTTCCCATAGCGGGAGGGCCATAAACGAGCAGTACTTC.

CDR3 in DNA: TGTGCCAGCGGGACTAGCGGAGGTACAGATACGCAGTATTTT. Translating it yields CASGTSGGTDTQYF. This chain uses TRBV19 with TRBJ2-3; 11 nucleotides match TRBD2. The CDR3 extends over 14 amino acids. Germline CDR1 is LNHDA and CDR2 is SQIVND (reference sequence). The V segment lost 9 bases and the J segment 3 bases; nucleotides outside the gene matches: 5.